This T cell receptor beta chain was documented in a study of vaccination effects on CD4 cells after COVID-19 (dated 2022 in TCRdb). Background for the entire study: Each participant received two doses of an mRNA SARS-CoV-2 vaccine, either BNT162b2 or mRNA-1273. SARS-CoV-2 spike-specific CD4+ TCR repertoires were compared before and after mRNA vaccination in COVID-19 convalescent patients and in infection-naive vaccine recipients. A total of nine to ten COVID-19 convalescent patients and a handful of SARS-CoV-2-naive healthy vaccine recipients were included in the full study. In the study, cultures from other donors were sequenced using the Oncomine TCR Beta short-read assay on an Illumina iSeq 100.

A distance of 11 bases separates the germline ends of V and J, which lose 2 bases and 7 bases respectively. Its CDR3 holds 14 amino acids, cysteine through phenylalanine. The CDR3 DNA has 42 bases and is translated from base 1. CDR1 and CDR2 (MNHEY, SVGAGI) derive from the germline V gene. Overall results and qualifications from the work: In healthy vaccine recipients, vaccine-induced clones were almost all SARS-CoV-2 mono-reactive, with only 1 of 255 being cross-reactive with common cold coronaviruses. Both infection-induced and vaccine-induced clones contracted markedly at late post-vaccination timepoints, which is consistent with waning T cell responses. Only a small number of convalescent patients were included, and no early post-infection timepoints were available, which limited the study.

Library method: the immunoSEQ multiplex PCR assay. DNA from the CD4+ T cells that had been cultured and isolated underwent TCR beta CDR3 sequencing. The authors' pipeline ran thus. Non-productive TCR sequences were discarded, and reads were trimmed to the CDR3 region, with only CDR3s of 7 or more amino acids retained. Antigen-specific clonotypes were identified with the MANAFEST web app by comparing expansion in peptide wells against reference cultures. To be called positive, a clone needed expansion at FDR<0.05 compared with the reference and with all other wells, an odds ratio greater than 5, and a frequency greater than 0.1% in two replicate wells. Cross-reactive clonotypes were defined as significantly expanded in SARS-CoV-2 spike wells and in at least one common cold coronavirus spike condition. CDR3 similarity was assessed by Levenshtein distance using the stringdist R package, and unrooted trees were constructed with ape in R 3.6.1. What TCRdb holds here is the immuneACCESS table cut down to in-frame rearrangements. Part of the clones is not present; checked against another copy, under half of the missing clones reflect an unresolved V gene, and the others are unexplained. The V and J calls and clone size are taken from that table; D and trimming were inferred from the DNA. For this sample the table gives just over 30,000 clones, of which approximately 61% were detected only once. The ten largest clones add up to around 27% of the sample.

To identify antigen-specific CD4+ T cell clonotypes by their expansion, the ViraFEST assay first stimulated PBMC with viral peptide pools and then applied TCR sequencing. After less than eleven days of culture, CD4+ T cells were isolated with the EasySep CD4+ T cell isolation kit. The absence of prior SARS-CoV-2 infection in healthy vaccine recipients was confirmed by negative nucleocapsid antibodies before and after vaccination. Each well held around 1.9 million PBMC cultured in IMDM containing roughly 5% human AB serum, 10 IU/ml IL-2 and gentamicin, along with about 9.5 ug/ml peptides. On days 3 and 7, half of the culture medium was replaced with fresh IL-2-containing medium. Each peptide stimulation condition was cultured in triplicate wells unless otherwise noted. Using Ficoll-Paque Plus gradient centrifugation, PBMC were separated from whole blood and then either used fresh or cryopreserved at -140C. The spike proteins of SARS-CoV-2 and of the common cold coronaviruses HCoV-NL63, HCoV-OC43 and HCoV-229E were spanned by overlapping peptide pools. Genomic DNA was extracted from cultured CD4+ T cells with the QIAamp micro DNA kit.

Concerning this clone itself: This receptor's antigen is unknown. Base qualities are not at hand, and no much larger clone is one base apart.

Sequenced material: CD4+ T cells from PBMCs cultured with HCoV-229E spike peptides, taken before COVID-19 vaccination. The cell subset or site label, as the study defines it: HCoV-229E spike overlapping peptide pool stimulation. The V and J genes are TRBV6-5 and TRBJ2-2, with TRBD1 as a weak D call on 6 bases. The clonotype originates from a human donor who received a COVID-19 vaccine. The DNA reads as follows: TGTGCCAGCAGTTACGGCTTAGGGGGCGGGGAGCTGTTTTTT. This codes for CASSYGLGGGELFF.